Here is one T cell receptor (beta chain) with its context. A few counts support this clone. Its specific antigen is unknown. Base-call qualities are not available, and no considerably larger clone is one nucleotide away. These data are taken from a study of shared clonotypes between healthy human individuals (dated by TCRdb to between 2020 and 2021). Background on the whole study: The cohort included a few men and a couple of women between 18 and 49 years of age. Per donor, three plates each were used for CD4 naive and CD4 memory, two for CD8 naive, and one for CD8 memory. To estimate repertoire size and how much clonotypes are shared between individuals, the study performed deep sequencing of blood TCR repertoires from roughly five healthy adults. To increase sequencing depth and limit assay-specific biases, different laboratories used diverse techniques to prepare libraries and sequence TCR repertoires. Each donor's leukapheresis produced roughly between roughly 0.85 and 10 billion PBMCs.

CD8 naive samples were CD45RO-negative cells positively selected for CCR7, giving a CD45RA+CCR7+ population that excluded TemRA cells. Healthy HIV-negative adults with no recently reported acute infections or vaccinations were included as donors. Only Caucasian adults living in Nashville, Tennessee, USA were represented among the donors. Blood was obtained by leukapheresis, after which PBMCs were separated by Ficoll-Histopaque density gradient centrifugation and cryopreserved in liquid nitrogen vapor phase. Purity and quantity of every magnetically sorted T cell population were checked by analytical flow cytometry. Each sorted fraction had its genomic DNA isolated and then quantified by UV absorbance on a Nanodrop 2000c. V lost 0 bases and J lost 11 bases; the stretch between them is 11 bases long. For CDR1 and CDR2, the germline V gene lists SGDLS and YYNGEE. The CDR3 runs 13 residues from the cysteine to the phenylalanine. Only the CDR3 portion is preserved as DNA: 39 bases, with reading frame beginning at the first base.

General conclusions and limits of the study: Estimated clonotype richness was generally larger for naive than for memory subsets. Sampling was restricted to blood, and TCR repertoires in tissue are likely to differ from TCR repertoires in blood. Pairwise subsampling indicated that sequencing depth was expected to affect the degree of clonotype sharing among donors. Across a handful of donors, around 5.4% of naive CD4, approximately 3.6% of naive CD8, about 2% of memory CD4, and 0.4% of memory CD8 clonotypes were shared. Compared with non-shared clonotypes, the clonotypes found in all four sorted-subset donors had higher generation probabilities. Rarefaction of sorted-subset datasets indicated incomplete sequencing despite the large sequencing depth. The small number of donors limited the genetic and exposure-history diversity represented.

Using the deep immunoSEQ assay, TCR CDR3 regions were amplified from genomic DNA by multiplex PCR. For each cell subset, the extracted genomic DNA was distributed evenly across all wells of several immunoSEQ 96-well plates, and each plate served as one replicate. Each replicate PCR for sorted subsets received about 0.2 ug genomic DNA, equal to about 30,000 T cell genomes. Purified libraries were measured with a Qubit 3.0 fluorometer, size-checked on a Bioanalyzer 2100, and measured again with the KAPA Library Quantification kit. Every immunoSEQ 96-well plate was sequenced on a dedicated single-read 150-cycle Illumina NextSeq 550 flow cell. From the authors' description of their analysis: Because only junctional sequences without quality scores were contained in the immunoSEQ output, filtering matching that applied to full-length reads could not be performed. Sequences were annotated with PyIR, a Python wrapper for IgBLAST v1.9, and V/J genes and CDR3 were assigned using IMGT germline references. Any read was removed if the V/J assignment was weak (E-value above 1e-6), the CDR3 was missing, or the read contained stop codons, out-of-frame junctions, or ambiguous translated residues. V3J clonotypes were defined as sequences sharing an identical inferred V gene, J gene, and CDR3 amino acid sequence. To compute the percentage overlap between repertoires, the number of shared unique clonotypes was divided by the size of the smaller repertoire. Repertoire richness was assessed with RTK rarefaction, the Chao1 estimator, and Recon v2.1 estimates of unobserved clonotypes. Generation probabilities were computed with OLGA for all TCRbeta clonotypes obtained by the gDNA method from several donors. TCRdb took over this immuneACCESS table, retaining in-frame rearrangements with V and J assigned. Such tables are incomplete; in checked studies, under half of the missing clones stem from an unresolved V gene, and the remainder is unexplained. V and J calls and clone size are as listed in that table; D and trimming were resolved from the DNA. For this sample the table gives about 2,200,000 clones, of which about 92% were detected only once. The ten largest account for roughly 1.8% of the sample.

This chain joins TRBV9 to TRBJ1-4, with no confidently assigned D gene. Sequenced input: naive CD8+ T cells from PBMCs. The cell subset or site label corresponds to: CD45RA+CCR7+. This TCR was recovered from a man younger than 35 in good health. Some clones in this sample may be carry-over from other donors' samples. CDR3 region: CASSVEAETKLFF. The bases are TGTGCCAGCAGCGTAGAGGCGGAGACGAAACTGTTTTTT.